A selection of T cell receptor beta chains follows, all from one sample in a study of regulatory T cells in long-lasting Graves disease. TCRdb reanalysed the multiplex PCR reads using MiXCR and keeps one entry per CDR3 protein. The repertoire holds roughly 410,000 distinct CDR3 sequences, with 15% as singletons. The same data also went into a second study, on T cells in Graves' hyperthyroidism and ophthalmopathy.

The sample here was peripheral blood mononuclear cells (PBMCs), taken at new diagnosis, from a patient treated with antithyroid drugs. The receptors shown here come from a woman between 40 and 50 years old with Graves disease. Each CDR3 is given with its conserved first and last residue. D genes are given only for firm matches. Clone size appears in some rows only: once, few, many, or a class for an expanded clone.

J gene: TRBJ2-5; D gene: NA; V gene: TRBV28; clone size: many; CDR3 protein: CASSPPQGGELETQYF; CDR3 DNA: TGTGCCAGCAGTCCCCCACAGGGGGGGGAGTTAGAGACCCAGTACTTC
J gene: TRBJ1-6; D gene: NA; V gene: TRBV20-1; clone size: many; CDR3 protein: CSAHTGPTSYNSPLHF; CDR3 DNA: TGCAGTGCCCATACAGGGCCCACCTCCTATAATTCACCCCTCCACTTT
J gene: TRBJ2-1; D gene: NA; V gene: TRBV7-2; clone size: few; CDR3 protein: CASSLELAWNPSSYNEQFF; CDR3 DNA: TGTGCCAGCAGCTTAGAATTAGCGTGGAATCCGAGCTCCTACAATGAGCAGTTCTTC
J gene: TRBJ2-1; D gene: TRBD2; V gene: TRBV5-1; clone size: many; CDR3 protein: CASSPGLAGVYNEQFF; CDR3 DNA: TGTGCCAGCAGTCCCGGACTAGCGGGCGTATACAATGAGCAGTTCTTC
J gene: TRBJ1-1; D gene: NA; V gene: TRBV19; clone size: NA; CDR3 protein: CASTVPRGMNTEAFF; CDR3 DNA: TGTGCCAGTACCGTTCCCCGGGGTATGAACACTGAAGCTTTCTTT
J gene: TRBJ1-4; D gene: TRBD1; V gene: TRBV30; clone size: few; CDR3 protein: CAWRSMTGANEKLFF; CDR3 DNA: TGTGCCTGGAGGTCGATGACAGGGGCTAATGAAAAACTGTTTTTT
J gene: TRBJ1-5; D gene: NA; V gene: TRBV6-1; clone size: many; CDR3 protein: CASRRTGLAQPQHF; CDR3 DNA: TGTGCCAGCCGAAGAACAGGGTTAGCTCAGCCCCAGCATTTT
J gene: TRBJ1-6; D gene: NA; V gene: TRBV19; clone size: few; CDR3 protein: CASSIGRDDNSPLHF; CDR3 DNA: TGTGCCAGTAGTATTGGGAGGGATGACAATTCACCCCTCCACTTT
J gene: TRBJ2-3; D gene: TRBD2; V gene: TRBV7-9; clone size: few; CDR3 protein: CASSWGGGPDTQYF; CDR3 DNA: TGTGCCAGCAGCTGGGGGGGGGGTCCAGATACGCAGTATTTT
J gene: TRBJ1-1; D gene: NA; V gene: TRBV5-1; clone size: NA; CDR3 protein: CASSFEAYGTEAFF; CDR3 DNA: TGCGCCAGCAGCTTTGAGGCGTACGGCACTGAAGCTTTCTTT
J gene: TRBJ1-1; D gene: TRBD1; V gene: TRBV12-3/TRBV12-4; clone size: many; CDR3 protein: CASTGTGITEAFF; CDR3 DNA: TGTGCCAGCACCGGGACAGGGATAACTGAAGCTTTCTTT